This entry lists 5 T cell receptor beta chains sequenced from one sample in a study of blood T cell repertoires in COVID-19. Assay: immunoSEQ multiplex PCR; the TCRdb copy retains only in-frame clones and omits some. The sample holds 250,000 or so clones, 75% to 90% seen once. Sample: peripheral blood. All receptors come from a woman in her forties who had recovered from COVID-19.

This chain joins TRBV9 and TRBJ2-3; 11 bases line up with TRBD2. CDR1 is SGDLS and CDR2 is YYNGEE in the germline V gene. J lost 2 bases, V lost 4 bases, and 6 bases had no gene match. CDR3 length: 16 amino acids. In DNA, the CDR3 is TGTGCCAGCAGCTCCCAGACTAGCGGGACCACAGATACGCAGTATTTT. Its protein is CASSSQTSGTTDTQYF.

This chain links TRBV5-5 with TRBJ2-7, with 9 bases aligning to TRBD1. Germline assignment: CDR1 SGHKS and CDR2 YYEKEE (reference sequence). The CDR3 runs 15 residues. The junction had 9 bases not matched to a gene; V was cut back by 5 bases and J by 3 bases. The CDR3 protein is CASRNPQGAFYEQYF. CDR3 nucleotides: TGTGCCAGCAGGAATCCACAGGGGGCTTTCTACGAGCAGTACTTC.

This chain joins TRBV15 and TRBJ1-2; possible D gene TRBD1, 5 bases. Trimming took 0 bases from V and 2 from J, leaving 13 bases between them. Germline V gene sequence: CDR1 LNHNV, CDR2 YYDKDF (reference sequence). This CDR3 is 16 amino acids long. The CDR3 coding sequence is TGTGCCACCAGCAGAGATGGGGCGGGGGAAAACTATGGCTACACCTTC. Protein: CATSRDGAGENYGYTF.

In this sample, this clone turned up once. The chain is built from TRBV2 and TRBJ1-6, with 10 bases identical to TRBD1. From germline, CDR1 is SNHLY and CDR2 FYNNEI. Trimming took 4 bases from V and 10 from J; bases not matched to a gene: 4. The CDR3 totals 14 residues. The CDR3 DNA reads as TGTGCCAGCAGTGCGGGGACAGGGGACTCACCCCTCCACTTT. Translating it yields CASSAGTGDSPLHF.

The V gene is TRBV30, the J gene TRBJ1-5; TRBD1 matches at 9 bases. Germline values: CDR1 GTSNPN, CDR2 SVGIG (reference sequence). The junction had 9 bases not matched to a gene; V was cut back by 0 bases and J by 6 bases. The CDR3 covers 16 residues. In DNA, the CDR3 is TGTGCCTGGAGTGTATTGTTGGGACAGGGACTTCAGCCCCAGCATTTT. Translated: CAWSVLLGQGLQPQHF.